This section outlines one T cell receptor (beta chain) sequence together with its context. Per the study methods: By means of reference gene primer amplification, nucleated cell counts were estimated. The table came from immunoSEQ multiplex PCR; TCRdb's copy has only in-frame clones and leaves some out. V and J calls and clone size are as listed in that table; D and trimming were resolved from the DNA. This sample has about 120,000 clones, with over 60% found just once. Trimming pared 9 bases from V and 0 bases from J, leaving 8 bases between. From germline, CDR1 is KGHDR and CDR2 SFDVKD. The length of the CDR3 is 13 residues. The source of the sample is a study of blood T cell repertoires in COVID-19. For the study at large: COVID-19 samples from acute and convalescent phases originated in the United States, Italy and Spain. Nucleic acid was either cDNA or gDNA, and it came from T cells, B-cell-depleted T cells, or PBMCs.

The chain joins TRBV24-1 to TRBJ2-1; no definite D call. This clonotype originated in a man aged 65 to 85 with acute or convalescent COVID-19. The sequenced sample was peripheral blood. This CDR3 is CATWLSSYNEQFF. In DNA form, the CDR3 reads TGTGCCACCTGGTTGAGCTCCTACAATGAGCAGTTCTTC.